The clone carrying this T cell receptor (beta chain) was picked up a small number of times. No antigen is known for it. This sample is part of a study of T cell repertoires in cytomegalovirus infection. Across the study: From public TCR beta signatures came an indication of both CMV infection and matching HLA type.

TCRdb ran MiXCR on the reads and lists one entry per CDR3 protein. Of hundreds of thousands of distinct CDR3 sequences listed, 31% are singletons. General observations from the study: Adding up the frequency of public TCR beta families identified people who carried CMV plus the relevant HLA. The ex vivo response was dominated by HLA-C-restricted CMV-specific TCR beta clonotypes.

This clonotype originated in a human donor in good health (CMV status not recorded). Some clones in this sample may be carry-over from other donors' samples. The sample was cultured CD8+ T cells from PBMCs, taken from culture after CMV antigen stimulation.

CDR3 nucleotide sequence: TGTGCCAGCAGTTTAAATGCAGGAGACTATGGCTACACCTTC. It is translated as CASSLNAGDYGYTF. This chain joins TRBV12-3 or TRBV12-4 and TRBJ1-2; D not certain. With 2 bases removed from V and 3 bases from J, the gap between germline ends came to 10 bases. The length of the CDR3 is 14 residues.